The 27 T cell receptor beta chains below come from one sample, sequenced in a study of T cell responses to AZD1222 COVID-19 vaccine. Some clones are missing from TCRdb's copy, which holds only in-frame ones; the method was immunoSEQ multiplex PCR. The sample includes about 75,000 clones, approximately 88% seen only once; the top ten take 10%. The sequences come from peripheral blood, collected 28 days after the second dose of the MenACWY control vaccine. The receptors derive from an adult who received the MenACWY meningococcal vaccine as a control.

V usage is TRBV28 and J usage is TRBJ2-3, with D perhaps TRBD1 (5 bases). There are 13 residues in the CDR3. V was cut by 10 bases and J by 3 bases, with 14 bases left in between. The germline CDR1 and CDR2 sequences are MDHEN and SYDVKM. CDR3 nucleotides: TGTGCCATAACGCGCAGGGATACAGATACGCAGTATTTT. Translated: CAITRRDTDTQYF.

The chain joins TRBV6-6 to TRBJ2-7, with 8 bases that match TRBD2. CDR1 is MNHNY and CDR2 is SVGAGI in the germline V gene (reference sequence). There are 14 residues in the CDR3. After removal of 2 bases from V and 3 bases from J, the junction contained 3 bases not matched to a gene. The chain's CDR3 is CASSYKGTSYEQYF. The CDR3 DNA reads TGTGCCAGCAGTTACAAAGGGACTAGCTACGAGCAGTACTTC.

This clone came up once. The V gene is TRBV5-4, the J gene TRBJ2-5; TRBD2 matches at 9 bases. This CDR3 has 15 amino acids. V gave up 4 bases and J gave up 4 bases; unmatched junction bases: 8. Germline CDR1 is SGHNT and CDR2 is YYREEE (reference sequence). Here the CDR3 DNA reads TGTGCCAGCAGCCTTAGCGGGGGAATGCGAGAGACCCAGTACTTC. Amino acids: CASSLSGGMRETQYF.

The rearrangement joins TRBV4-2 to TRBJ2-1; TRBD2 is a possible D gene (5 bases). Germline V gene sequence: CDR1 LGHNA, CDR2 YNFKEQ. The CDR3 runs to 15 residues. V lost 1 base and J 0 bases, leaving 7 bases between the germline ends. The CDR3 bases are TGTGCCAGCAGCCAAGTCGGGGACTCCTACAATGAGCAGTTCTTC. Amino acid sequence: CASSQVGDSYNEQFF.

The V gene is TRBV7-9, the J gene TRBJ2-1; TRBD2 matches 13 bases. Germline V gene sequence: CDR1 SEHNR, CDR2 FQNEAQ (reference sequence). The V segment lost 1 base and the J segment 8 bases; nucleotides outside the gene matches: 2. The CDR3 contains 15 residues. CDR3 sequence: CASSLVGLAGHEQFF. The CDR3 region has the DNA TGTGCCAGCAGCTTAGTGGGACTAGCGGGGCATGAGCAGTTCTTC.

V usage is TRBV27 and J usage is TRBJ1-1; D may be TRBD1 (5 bases). There are 14 residues in the CDR3. Germline V gives CDR1 MNHEY, CDR2 SMNVEV (reference sequence). V dropped 6 bases and J dropped 0 bases, with 11 bases sitting between them. The CDR3 protein is CASSLGRVNTEAFF. CDR3 bases: TGTGCCAGCAGCCTGGGACGGGTGAACACTGAAGCTTTCTTT.

This rearrangement joins TRBV20-1 to TRBJ1-6, with D possibly being TRBD1 (6 bases). The CDR3 has 13 residues. V was shortened by 3 bases and J by 6 bases, with 9 bases between the two germline ends. Germline V gene data show CDR1 as DFQATT and CDR2 as SNEGSKA (reference sequence). CDR3 loop: CSASLDSNSPLHF. The CDR3 coding sequence is TGCAGTGCTAGTCTGGACAGTAATTCACCCCTCCACTTT.

This chain links TRBV13 with TRBJ2-7; 9 nucleotides agree with TRBD2. Germline loops: CDR1 PRHDT, CDR2 FYEKMQ (reference sequence). This CDR3 has 14 residues. The V and J ends lost 6 bases and 3 bases, in that order; junction bases with no gene match: 6. In DNA, the CDR3 is TGTGCCAGCAGGGCTAGCGGGGAGTTCTACGAGCAGTACTTC. Its protein is CASRASGEFYEQYF. Looking up the rest from reference TRBV13 and TRBJ2-7 gives the full variable domain: AAGVIQSPRHLIKEKRETATLKCYPIPRHDTVYWYQQGPGQDPQFLISFYEKMQSDKGSIPDRFSAQQFSDYHSELNMSSLELGDSALYFCASRASGEFYEQYFGPGTRLTVT.

This rearrangement joins TRBV4-3 to TRBJ2-2; maybe TRBD1 (6 bases). The V and J ends lost 0 bases and 6 bases respectively, with 14 bases between them. Germline CDR1 and CDR2: LGHNA and YSLEER. The CDR3 spans 16 residues. This CDR3 is CASSQEIGGSAGELFF. In nucleotides, the CDR3 is TGCGCCAGCAGCCAAGAAATAGGGGGATCGGCCGGGGAGCTGTTTTTT.

This sequence joins TRBV5-5 and TRBJ2-5, with TRBD1 matching 7 bases. The J segment lost 4 bases and the V segment lost 2 bases, leaving 5 bases of the junction unmatched. Per the germline V gene, CDR1 is SGHKS and CDR2 is YYEKEE (reference sequence). This CDR3 contains 14 residues. The CDR3 DNA reads TGTGCCAGCAGCTTAAGGGGGCCAGTAGAGACCCAGTACTTC. It yields the protein CASSLRGPVETQYF.

The chain recombines TRBV10-3 with TRBJ2-7; D may be TRBD1 (6 bases). The CDR3 length is 15 residues. Germline V gives CDR1 ENHRY, CDR2 SYGVKD. The V end lost 0 bases, the J end lost 3 bases, and 12 bases lay between the germline ends. The CDR3 region is CAISESGLGGYEQYF. The CDR3 DNA sequence: TGTGCCATCAGTGAGTCGGGGCTAGGGGGCTACGAGCAGTACTTC.

The chain links TRBV6-5 to TRBJ1-6, with D possibly matching TRBD1 (6 bases). The CDR3 is 15 amino acids. Germline V CDR1 and CDR2: MNHEY, SVGAGI. V lost 8 bases to trimming and J lost 9 bases, with 20 bases between them. The CDR3 DNA follows: TGTGCCAGCGACCCCACAGGGCCCCGCATTTCACCCCTCCACTTT. Amino acid sequence: CASDPTGPRISPLHF.

The chain employs TRBV6-5 and TRBJ1-2; possible D gene TRBD1, 6 bases. This CDR3 is built from 14 residues. Trimming shortened V by 5 bases and J by 4 bases, and 14 bases separated the two germline ends. CDR1 and CDR2 (germline): MNHEY, SVGAGI. Here the CDR3 reads CASSPRGGVYGYTF. The CDR3 DNA sequence: TGTGCCAGCAGTCCGAGGGGGGGGGTCTATGGCTACACCTTC.

The genes are TRBV19 and TRBJ2-7, with 9 bases identical to TRBD1. From germline, CDR1 is LNHDA and CDR2 SQIVND (reference sequence). V lost 6 bases, J lost 0 bases, and 6 bases stayed unmatched. The CDR3 totals 15 residues. For the CDR3, the DNA is TGTGCCAGTAGCGTTGGGACAGGGTACTCCTACGAGCAGTACTTC. It specifies CASSVGTGYSYEQYF.

The CDR3 region is CASSYSTGGPLGELFF. CDR3 nucleotide sequence: TGTGCCAGCAGTTACTCGACAGGGGGCCCTCTCGGGGAGCTGTTTTTT. The chain links TRBV6-6 to TRBJ2-2, with TRBD1 identical over 10 bases. This CDR3 has 16 amino acids. Per the germline V gene, CDR1 is MNHNY and CDR2 is SVGAGI (reference sequence). Trimming at V came to 0 bases and at J to 7 bases, leaving 5 bases not matched to a gene.

The chain combines TRBV18 with TRBJ2-1, with 8 bases lining up with TRBD2. Unmatched junction bases numbered 5, after V lost 4 bases and J lost 0 bases. In germline, CDR1 is KGHSH, CDR2 LQKENI. The CDR3 length is 16 residues. In DNA form, the CDR3 reads TGTGCCAGCTCACAAGTCCGGGGGGGCTCCTACAATGAGCAGTTCTTC. Translation gives CASSQVRGGSYNEQFF.

The gene calls are TRBV6-2 or TRBV6-3 and TRBJ1-1, with D maybe TRBD1 (5 bases). CDR3 length: 15 residues. V shed 3 bases and J shed 4 bases, with 15 bases lying between them. Germline V gene sequence: CDR1 MNHEY, CDR2 SVGEGT. DNA for the CDR3: TGTGCCAGCAGTTATGGGACGGTTGAAATCACTGAAGCTTTCTTT. It is translated as CASSYGTVEITEAFF.

The CDR3 protein is CASSQELGSYGYTF. The CDR3 DNA reads as TGCGCCAGCAGCCAAGAGCTTGGATCCTATGGCTACACCTTC. The chain uses TRBV4-3 and TRBJ1-2; D is unclear. Trimming left V 0 bases short and J 4 bases short, with 9 bases between. The V gene's germline CDR1 is LGHNA and CDR2 YSLEER. The length of the CDR3 is 14 residues.

The V and J genes are TRBV12-3 or TRBV12-4 and TRBJ2-1, with D uncertain. Trimming stripped 5 bases from V and 4 bases from J, with 3 bases between. This CDR3 region has 11 residues. DNA for the CDR3: TGTGCCAGCAGTCAATACAATGAGCAGTTCTTC. It yields the protein CASSQYNEQFF.

This chain uses TRBV5-1 with TRBJ2-7; D might be TRBD1 (5 bases). CDR1 SGHRS and CDR2 YFSETQ come from the germline V gene. Trimming left V 0 bases short and J 1 base short, with 8 bases between. The CDR3 runs to 14 residues. The CDR3 coding sequence is TGCGCCAGCAGCTTGGACAGGCCATCCTACGAGCAGTACTTC. Amino acids: CASSLDRPSYEQYF.

This chain links TRBV5-4 with TRBJ2-5; no reliable D call. V was shortened by 0 bases and J by 0 bases, with 6 bases between the two germline ends. The CDR3 length is 14 residues. Germline assignment: CDR1 SGHNT and CDR2 YYREEE (reference sequence). The CDR3 sequence: CASSLVGNQETQYF. The CDR3 DNA reads as TGTGCCAGCAGCTTGGTAGGGAACCAAGAGACCCAGTACTTC.

V is TRBV7-2 and J is TRBJ1-1; weak D call: TRBD1 (6 bases). Germline assignment: CDR1 SGHTA and CDR2 FQGNSA. The CDR3 totals 13 residues. The V end lost 7 bases, the J end lost 3 bases, and 12 bases lay between the germline ends. CDR3 sequence reads: CASTSGAHTEAFF. In nucleotides, the CDR3 is TGTGCCAGCACCTCGGGGGCCCACACTGAAGCTTTCTTT.

This clone appeared once. The V gene is TRBV7-8, the J gene TRBJ2-5; D is possibly TRBD1 or TRBD2 (7 bases each). V was cut by 4 bases and J by 7 bases, with 19 bases left in between. Germline V gives CDR1 SGHVS, CDR2 FQNEAQ. The CDR3 extends over 15 amino acids. CDR3: CASSSLGGAGGTQYF. The CDR3, as DNA: TGTGCCAGCAGCTCCCTAGGGGGGGCAGGGGGGACCCAGTACTTC.

The chain has TRBV4-3 and TRBJ1-2; D not resolved. Trimming cost V 0 bases and J 2 bases, with 10 bases left between them. The CDR3 has 15 residues. The germline gives CDR1 LGHNA, CDR2 YSLEER. The CDR3, as DNA: TGCGCCAGCAGCCAAGATACGGCAGCCAACTATGGCTACACCTTC. As protein: CASSQDTAANYGYTF.

The rearrangement links TRBV6-1 to TRBJ2-1, with 8 bases lining up with TRBD2. The V segment lost 0 bases and the J segment 7 bases; nucleotides outside the gene matches: 8. The V gene's germline CDR1 is MNHNS and CDR2 SASEGT. The CDR3 loop spans 16 amino acids. CDR3 in DNA: TGTGCCAGCAGTGAAGCGCTTGGCGGGGGGTCTAATGAGCAGTTCTTC. Translated: CASSEALGGGSNEQFF.

The CDR3 DNA reads as TGTGCCATAGGGGAGAGAGATGAAAAACTGTTTTTT. Translating it yields CAIGERDEKLFF. The V call is TRBV10-3, the J call TRBJ1-4; the D gene is possibly TRBD1 (5 bases). The CDR3 loop spans 12 amino acids. Germline loops: CDR1 ENHRY, CDR2 SYGVKD. Trimming stripped 9 bases from V and 6 bases from J, with 11 bases between.

This chain links TRBV2 with TRBJ1-3; D gene ambiguous. The V gene lost 2 bases and the J gene lost 0 bases, with 5 bases spanning the gap. The CDR3 runs to 14 residues. CDR1 and CDR2 from the germline V gene are SNHLY and FYNNEI. This CDR3 reads CASSEQASGNTIYF. The CDR3 DNA is TGTGCCAGCAGTGAACAGGCCTCTGGAAACACCATATATTTT.